These 30 T cell receptor beta chains were sequenced from one sample in a study of cytomegalovirus exposure and HLA in healthy donors. The study ran its PCR with 60 Vbeta and 13 Jbeta primers. Profiling relied on immunoSEQ multiplex PCR, and the TCRdb table lists in-frame clones only, not all of them. The sample has approximately 100,000 clones, 85% to 90% seen once. The specimen sequenced was PBMCs. These receptors were collected from a man younger than 40 in good health and CMV-seronegative.

The chain is built from TRBV29-1 and TRBJ1-1, with 7 bases that match TRBD1. The CDR3 has 14 residues. Germline V gives CDR1 SQVTM, CDR2 ANQGSEA. V was pared by 5 bases and J by 5 bases, with 11 bases of the junction left unmatched. CDR3 DNA sequence: TGCAGCGTTAGCCCAAGACAGGGCGAAACTGAAGCTTTCTTT. The encoded protein is CSVSPRQGETEAFF.

On this clone itself: A junction end diverges from the germline sequence, so it may reflect a read error. The chain joins TRBV5-1 to TRBJ2-7; the D gene is possibly TRBD1 (5 bases). The CDR3 totals 11 residues. Germline CDR1 and CDR2: SGHRS and YFSETQ. The CDR3 is CASSLDRGMHF. Here the CDR3 DNA reads TGCGCCAGCAGCTTGGATAGGGGCATGCACTTC.

The genes are TRBV28 and TRBJ2-4; TRBD2 aligns across 12 bases. CDR3 length: 24 amino acids. With V trimmed by 6 bases and J by 2 bases, 29 bases remained unmatched. CDR1 and CDR2 (germline): MDHEN, SYDVKM. CDR3 in amino acids: CASSHPTNTGLAGGPRVPKNIQYF. In DNA form, the CDR3 reads TGTGCCAGCAGCCACCCCACCAATACCGGGCTAGCGGGGGGGCCGAGGGTACCCAAAAACATTCAGTACTTC. Complete variable domain (other parts from reference TRBV28 and TRBJ2-4): DVKVTQSSRYLVKRTGEKVFLECVQDMDHENMFWYRQDPGLGLRLIYFSYDVKMKEKGDIPEGYSVSREKKERFSLILESASTNQTSMYLCASSHPTNTGLAGGPRVPKNIQYFGAGTRLSVL.

V and J are TRBV2 and TRBJ2-3, with 7 bases aligning to TRBD1. From germline, CDR1 is SNHLY and CDR2 FYNNEI. This CDR3 spans 15 amino acids. J lost 1 base, V lost 5 bases, and 6 bases had no gene match. For the CDR3, the DNA is TGTGCCAGCAGTTACTACAGGGGCGGCACAGATACGCAGTATTTT. Residues: CASSYYRGGTDTQYF.

This chain connects TRBV9 to TRBJ1-1; D unclear. V was cut by 0 bases and J by 1 base, with 4 bases left in between. The length of the CDR3 is 13 residues. Germline CDR1 SGDLS, CDR2 YYNGEE. The CDR3 sequence: CASSVERNTEAFF. CDR3 nucleotide sequence: TGTGCCAGCAGCGTAGAGAGGAACACTGAAGCTTTCTTT.

The rearrangement joins TRBV7-2 to TRBJ1-6, with D maybe TRBD1 (6 bases). V lost 1 base, J lost 10 bases, and 14 bases lay in between. The germline V gene encodes CDR1 SGHTA and CDR2 FQGNSA. CDR3 length equals 15 residues. The CDR3 protein is CASSLVAGVSSPLHF. The DNA for the CDR3 is TGTGCCAGCAGCTTAGTGGCAGGGGTTTCGTCACCCCTCCACTTT.

The chain has TRBV19 and TRBJ1-1, with D possibly being TRBD1 (6 bases). This CDR3 region has 15 residues. Deletions cut 5 bases from V and 0 bases from J, with 13 bases between. The V gene's germline CDR1 is LNHDA and CDR2 SQIVND (reference sequence). CDR3 in amino acids: CASSRGADMNTEAFF. The CDR3, as DNA: TGTGCCAGTAGTCGGGGGGCAGATATGAACACTGAAGCTTTCTTT.

The chain joins TRBV5-1 to TRBJ1-2, with 11 bases lining up with TRBD1. V shed 1 base, J shed 8 bases, and the junction held 7 bases outside the gene matches. Germline lookup yields CDR1 SGHRS and CDR2 YFSETQ. The CDR3 is 15 residues long. The CDR3 reads CASSLSGTGGRGYTF. In DNA form, the CDR3 reads TGCGCCAGCAGCTTGTCCGGGACAGGGGGACGAGGCTACACCTTC.

The chain joins TRBV20-1 to TRBJ2-1, with D possibly matching TRBD2 (5 bases). With 5 bases removed from V and 13 bases from J, the gap between germline ends came to 15 bases. This CDR3 comprises 11 residues. The V gene's germline CDR1 is DFQATT and CDR2 SNEGSKA (reference sequence). CDR3 sequence (DNA): TGCAGTGCTTGGACTGTTCAGATTCAGTTCTTC. It translates to CSAWTVQIQFF.

The V and J genes are TRBV30 and TRBJ2-4, with 9 bases lining up with TRBD1. The V and J ends lost 0 bases and 6 bases, in that order; junction bases with no gene match: 3. CDR3 length equals 14 residues. The germline gives CDR1 GTSNPN, CDR2 SVGIG (reference sequence). The CDR3 bases are TGTGCCTGGAGTGTAACGGGACAGGGAAACATTCAGTACTTC. Translated: CAWSVTGQGNIQYF.

The chain is built from TRBV6-5 and TRBJ2-7; 10 nucleotides line up with TRBD1. The CDR3 loop spans 15 amino acids. Germline V gene lookup returns CDR1 MNHEY and CDR2 SVGAGI. V shed 2 bases, J shed 5 bases, and the junction held 6 bases outside the gene matches. This CDR3 is CASSYVGTGDNEQYF. CDR3 coding DNA: TGTGCCAGCAGTTACGTCGGGACAGGGGACAACGAGCAGTACTTC.

The gene calls are TRBV4-2 and TRBJ1-1; D remains unclear. CDR3 size: 19 residues. V was pared by 0 bases and J by 2 bases, with 22 bases between. Germline V gives CDR1 LGHNA, CDR2 YNFKEQ. The CDR3: CASSQDRLGFEPSNTEAFF. In nucleotides, the CDR3 is TGTGCCAGCAGCCAAGATCGGCTGGGCTTCGAACCTTCAAACACTGAAGCTTTCTTT.

The sample holds a few counts of this clone. The J gene is TRBJ1-5, the V gene TRBV19, with 9 bases matching TRBD1. After removal of 8 bases from V and 1 base from J, the junction contained 6 bases not matched to a gene. This CDR3 region has 15 residues. Germline CDR1 and CDR2: LNHDA and SQIVND (reference sequence). As DNA, the CDR3 is TGTGCCAGTGGAGGACAGGGGCAAAGCAATCAGCCCCAGCATTTT. Its protein is CASGGQGQSNQPQHF.

This chain links TRBV4-1 with TRBJ2-1; 9 bases agree with TRBD2. V was clipped by 2 bases and J by 8 bases; unmatched bases: 4. The germline V gene has CDR1 MGHRA and CDR2 YSYEKL. The CDR3 is 14 residues long. The CDR3 spells CASSQQTSGDEQFF. CDR3 sequence (DNA): TGCGCCAGCAGCCAACAGACTAGCGGCGATGAGCAGTTCTTC.

The gene calls are TRBV7-6 and TRBJ2-3; unclear D gene. Looked up from germline, CDR1 is SGHVS and CDR2 is FNYEAQ. The CDR3 is made up of 13 amino acids. V gave up 1 base and J gave up 5 bases, with 7 bases separating them. CDR3 sequence reads: CASSLVVLDTQYF. In DNA form, the CDR3 reads TGTGCCAGCAGCTTAGTTGTATTAGATACGCAGTATTTT.

This clone was recorded a few times. The rearrangement links TRBV12-5 to TRBJ1-5; possible D gene TRBD1, 6 bases. Germline CDR1 and CDR2: LGHNT and FRNRAP. The CDR3 is 16 residues long. Trimming removed 0 bases at V and 0 bases at J, with 9 bases between. CDR3 bases: TGTGCTAGTGGTTTGGTAACAGGGCGTAGCAATCAGCCCCAGCATTTT. This gives the protein CASGLVTGRSNQPQHF.

The chain couples TRBV4-1 to TRBJ2-2, with 10 bases fitting TRBD1. This CDR3 region has 15 residues. V lost 5 bases, J lost 7 bases, and 7 bases stayed unmatched. CDR1 MGHRA and CDR2 YSYEKL come from the germline V gene. The CDR3 reads CASSSRQGASGELFF. The CDR3 DNA follows: TGCGCCAGCAGCTCTCGACAGGGGGCAAGCGGGGAGCTGTTTTTT.

This clone was detected a few times. The chain is built from TRBV7-6 and TRBJ2-1, with TRBD2 matching 10 bases. V shed 5 bases and J 5 bases; nucleotides not matched to a gene: 3. Germline CDR1 is SGHVS and CDR2 is FNYEAQ. The CDR3 sequence is 14 residues long. The CDR3 protein is CASSRAGGHNEQFF. For the CDR3, the DNA is TGTGCCAGCAGCCGAGCGGGGGGGCACAATGAGCAGTTCTTC.

CDR3 DNA: TGTGCCAGCAGCGTGTACGGTCTTAGAAGGGGGAACGATGAGCAGTTCTTC. Its translation: CASSVYGLRRGNDEQFF. V and J are TRBV9 and TRBJ2-1; weak D call: TRBD1 (6 bases). Between the trimmed V and J ends, which lost 2 bases and 8 bases, there was a span of 23 bases. In germline, CDR1 is SGDLS, CDR2 YYNGEE. The CDR3 contains 17 residues.

This rearrangement joins TRBV5-1 to TRBJ2-2; possible D gene TRBD1, 5 bases. The V and J ends lost 6 bases and 1 base respectively, with 10 bases between them. The CDR3 contains 14 residues. Germline V CDR1 and CDR2: SGHRS, YFSETQ. CDR3: CASMGRGNTGELFF. The CDR3 bases are TGCGCCAGCATGGGGCGAGGGAACACCGGGGAGCTGTTTTTT.

The rearrangement links TRBV23-1 to TRBJ2-2; D may be TRBD1 (6 bases). TRBV23-1 is placed among ORFs of uncertain function. The CDR3 has 17 amino acids. V lost 3 bases and J lost 2, with 16 bases in between. The CDR3 reads CASSHPNHRENTGELFF. CDR3 DNA sequence: TGCGCCAGCAGTCACCCCAACCACAGGGAAAACACCGGGGAGCTGTTTTTT.

This chain joins TRBV19 and TRBJ1-2; 7 bases map to TRBD1. Germline lookup yields CDR1 LNHDA and CDR2 SQIVND (reference sequence). CDR3 length equals 14 residues. J was trimmed by 0 bases and V by 6 bases; bases with no gene match: 4. Here the CDR3 reads CASRTGNTNYGYTF. In DNA, the CDR3 is TGTGCCAGTAGGACAGGGAATACTAACTATGGCTACACCTTC.

The genes are TRBV19 and TRBJ1-2; 10 bases fit TRBD1. The trim removed 10 bases at V and 1 base at J, leaving 6 bases unmatched. Per the germline V gene, CDR1 is LNHDA and CDR2 is SQIVND (reference sequence). The CDR3 extends over 14 amino acids. CDR3 DNA sequence: TGTGCCACCGAGGACAGGGGGTTTAACTATGGCTACACCTTC. Protein sequence: CATEDRGFNYGYTF.

This chain uses TRBV15 with TRBJ2-1; TRBD1 might be the D (6 bases). The germline V gene has CDR1 LNHNV and CDR2 YYDKDF (reference sequence). V lost 6 bases, J lost 5 bases, and 11 bases lay in between. The CDR3 runs to 13 residues. The CDR3, as DNA: TGTGCCACCAGGGACAGTGCCCACAATGAGCAGTTCTTC. As protein: CATRDSAHNEQFF. The complete variable domain, with remaining parts taken from reference TRBV15 and TRBJ2-1, reads DAMVIQNPRYQVTQFGKPVTLSCSQTLNHNVMYWYQQKSSQAPKLLFHYYDKDFNNEADTPDNFQSRRPNTSFCFLDIRSPGLGDTAMYLCATRDSAHNEQFFGPGTRLTVL.

The chain employs TRBV9 and TRBJ1-1; TRBD1 agrees at 8 bases. CDR1 is SGDLS, CDR2 YYNGEE, per germline. Losses at the gene ends were 4 bases for V and 0 bases for J; bases not matched to a gene: 11. The CDR3 extends over 17 amino acids. The CDR3 DNA reads as TGTGCCAGCAGCATCGGGACAGGCGAAAGAATGAACACTGAAGCTTTCTTT. It is translated as CASSIGTGERMNTEAFF.

The chain has TRBV6-6 and TRBJ2-7; D is perhaps TRBD1 (5 bases). The V end lost 0 bases, the J end lost 0 bases, and 6 bases lay between the germline ends. Germline values: CDR1 MNHNY, CDR2 SVGAGI (reference sequence). The CDR3 has 14 residues. The CDR3 sequence: CASSYSDNSYEQYF. The DNA for the CDR3 is TGTGCCAGCAGTTACTCGGACAACTCCTACGAGCAGTACTTC.

DNA for the CDR3: TGCGCCAGCAGCCAAGACTTCGAGGGTGAAAAACTGTTTTTT. This encodes CASSQDFEGEKLFF. V usage is TRBV4-3 and J usage is TRBJ1-4, with D hard to call. This CDR3 comprises 14 residues. CDR1 LGHNA and CDR2 YSLEER come from the germline V gene. Trimming took 0 bases from V and 7 from J, leaving 9 bases between them.

The V call is TRBV18, the J call TRBJ1-6, with TRBD1 matching 7 bases. Germline CDR1 and CDR2: KGHSH and LQKENI. Losses at the gene ends were 6 bases for V and 5 bases for J; bases not matched to a gene: 4. This CDR3 region has 14 residues. CDR3 nucleotide sequence: TGTGCCAGCTCGACAGGGCGCAATAATTCACCCCTCCACTTT. As protein: CASSTGRNNSPLHF.

This chain joins TRBV30 and TRBJ2-2; 8 nucleotides align to TRBD1. Trimming took 0 bases from V and 7 from J; bases not matched to a gene: 7. There are 15 residues in the CDR3. Germline CDR1 reads GTSNPN; CDR2 reads SVGIG (reference sequence). The CDR3 sequence is CAWSVFQGAVGELFF. CDR3 DNA: TGTGCCTGGAGTGTATTTCAGGGGGCGGTCGGGGAGCTGTTTTTT.

This sequence joins TRBV28 and TRBJ2-7; D possibly corresponds to TRBD1 (5 bases). Trimming took off 7 bases at V and 6 bases at J, with 22 bases between the two ends. CDR3 length: 15 amino acids. Germline lookup yields CDR1 MDHEN and CDR2 SYDVKM. DNA of the CDR3: TGTGCCAGCACCCAAGGGGCCGCCCCCGTTGGCGAGCAGTACTTC. Translation: CASTQGAAPVGEQYF.